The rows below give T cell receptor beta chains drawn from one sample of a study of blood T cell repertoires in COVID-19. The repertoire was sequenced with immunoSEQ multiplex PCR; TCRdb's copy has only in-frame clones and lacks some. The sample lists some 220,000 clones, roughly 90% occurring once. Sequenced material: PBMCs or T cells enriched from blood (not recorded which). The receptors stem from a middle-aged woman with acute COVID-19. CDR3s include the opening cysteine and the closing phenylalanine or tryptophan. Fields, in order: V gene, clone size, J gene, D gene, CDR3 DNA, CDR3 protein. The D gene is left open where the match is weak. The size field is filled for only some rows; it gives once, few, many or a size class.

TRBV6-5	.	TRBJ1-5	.	TGTGCCAGCAGCCCCACGGGGAGCAGCAATCAGCCCCAGCATTTT	CASSPTGSSNQPQHF
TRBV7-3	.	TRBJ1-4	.	TGTGCCAGCAGCCCCGGGGGGGGGCGTGATGAAAAACTGTTTTTT	CASSPGGGRDEKLFF
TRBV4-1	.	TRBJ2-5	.	TGCGCCAGCAGCCCCCTGGGGCAACAAGAGACCCAGTACTTC	CASSPLGQQETQYF
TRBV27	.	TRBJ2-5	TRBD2	TGTGCCAGCAGTTTGTTAGCGGGGGGGCCGCAGGAGACCCAGTACTTC	CASSLLAGGPQETQYF
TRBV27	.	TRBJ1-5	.	TGTGCCAGCAGTTCAGGGCCGGGGGTTAATCAGCCCCAGCATTTT	CASSSGPGVNQPQHF
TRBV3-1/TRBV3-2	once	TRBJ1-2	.	TGTGCAAGCGGGCAGGCGAGCTATGGCTACACCTTC	CASGQASYGYTF
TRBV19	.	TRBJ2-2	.	TGTGCCAGTAGCGGTTTGACAGAAAACACCGGGGAGCTGTTTTTT	CASSGLTENTGELFF
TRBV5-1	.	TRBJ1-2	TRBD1	TGCGCCAGCAACCCGACAGGGTCTAAAACGTCTGGCTACACCTTC	CASNPTGSKTSGYTF
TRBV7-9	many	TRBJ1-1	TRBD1	TGTGCCAGCAGCGTCCGGCTGGACAGGGCTTTCTTT	CASSVRLDRAFF
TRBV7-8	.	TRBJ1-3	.	TGTGCCAGCAGCTTATGGGAGGGGTTTGGGCCCCAATTTGGAAACACCATATATTTT	CASSLWEGFGPQFGNTIYF
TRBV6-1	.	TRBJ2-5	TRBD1	TGTGCCAGCAGTGAGGGAACGGGACAGCTACGAGGAGAGACCCAGTACTTC	CASSEGTGQLRGETQYF
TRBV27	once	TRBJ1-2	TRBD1	TGTGCCAGCTTCGGCTGGGGGAGTTATGACAGGGGGGGCTACACCTTC	CASFGWGSYDRGGYTF
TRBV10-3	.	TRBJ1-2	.	TGTGCCATCAGTGACGGACCCGGAGGCTATGGCTACACCTTC	CAISDGPGGYGYTF
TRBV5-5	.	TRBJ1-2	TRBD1	TGTGCCAGCAGCAGAGGAGTAACAGGGGGTAACTATGGCTACACCTTC	CASSRGVTGGNYGYTF
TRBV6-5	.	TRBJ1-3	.	TGTGCCAGCAGAACGGGCTCTGGAAACACCATATATTTT	CASRTGSGNTIYF
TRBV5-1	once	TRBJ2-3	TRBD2	TGCGCCAGCAGCTTGGAGCCAGCGGGGTTGGATACGCAGTATTTT	CASSLEPAGLDTQYF
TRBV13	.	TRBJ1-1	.	TGTGCCTATAGGGAGGGGGTGAACACTGAAGCTTTCTTT	CAYREGVNTEAFF
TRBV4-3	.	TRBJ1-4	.	TGCGCCAGCAGCCAAGATATAGAGGGGGTCGGTGCAACTAATGAAAAACTGTTTTTT	CASSQDIEGVGATNEKLFF
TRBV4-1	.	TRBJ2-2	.	TGCGCCAGCAGCCAACCTACAGAGAACACCGGGGAGCTGTTTTTT	CASSQPTENTGELFF
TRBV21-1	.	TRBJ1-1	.	TGTGCCAGCAGCACCCGGGGGGGGGCTGAAGCTTTCTTT	CASSTRGGAEAFF
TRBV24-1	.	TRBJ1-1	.	TGTGCCACCAGCGAGGCGGGGGTAACTGAAGCTTTCTTT	CATSEAGVTEAFF
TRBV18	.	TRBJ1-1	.	TGTGCCAGCTCTCTACAGGGACCCAACACTGAAGCTTTCTTT	CASSLQGPNTEAFF
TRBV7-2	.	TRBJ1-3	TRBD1	TGTGCCAGCAGCCCCCGACAGGGGAACACCATATATTTT	CASSPRQGNTIYF
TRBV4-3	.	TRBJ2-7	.	TGCGCCAGCAGCCAAGGACAGTACGCCTCCTACGAGCAGTACTTC	CASSQGQYASYEQYF
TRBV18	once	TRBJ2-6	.	TGTGCCAGCTCACCACCGGGTGTGACGGGGGGGGCCAACGTCCTGACTTTC	CASSPPGVTGGANVLTF
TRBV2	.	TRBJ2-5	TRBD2	TGTCCCAGCACAAAAGCGGGGGGGGAGGAGACCCAGTACTTC	CPSTKAGGEETQYF
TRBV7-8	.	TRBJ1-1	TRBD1	TGTGCCAGCAGCTACGAGACAGGGACTGAAGCTTTCTTT	CASSYETGTEAFF
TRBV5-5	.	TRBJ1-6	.	TGTGCCAGCAGCCCGCCGGAGGGCTCCTATAATTCACCCCTCCACTTT	CASSPPEGSYNSPLHF
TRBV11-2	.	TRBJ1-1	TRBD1	TGTGCCAGCAGCTCGCCGGGACAGGGGGCGCCGGCTTTCTTT	CASSSPGQGAPAFF
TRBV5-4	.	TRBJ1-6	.	TGTGCCAGCAGCTTCCCGACAGGTGATAATTCACCCCTCCACTTT	CASSFPTGDNSPLHF
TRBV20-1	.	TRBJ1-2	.	TGCAGTGCAACGGAGAACTATGGCTACACCTTC	CSATENYGYTF
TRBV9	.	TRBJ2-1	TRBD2	TGTGCCAGCAGCGCGGGACTAGCGGGATCCAATGAGCAGTTCTTC	CASSAGLAGSNEQFF
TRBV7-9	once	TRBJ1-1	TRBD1	TGTGCCAGCAGCCTGGACAGGGGGCTGACTGAAGCTTTCTTT	CASSLDRGLTEAFF
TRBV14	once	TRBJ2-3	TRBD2	TGTGCCAGCAGCCTTTTTAGCGGGGGGGCCCTTACGCAGTATTTT	CASSLFSGGALTQYF
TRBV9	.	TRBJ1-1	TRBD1	TGTGCCAGCAGCGTAGGGGGACAGGGCTTTGAGGCTTTCTTT	CASSVGGQGFEAFF
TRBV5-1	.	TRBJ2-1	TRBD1	TGCGCCAGCAGCACCCGGACAGGGAGCTCCTACAATGAGCAGTTCTTC	CASSTRTGSSYNEQFF
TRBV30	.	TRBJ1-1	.	TGTGCCTGGAGTACCAGACAGAGTTTTATGAACACTGAAGCTTTCTTT	CAWSTRQSFMNTEAFF
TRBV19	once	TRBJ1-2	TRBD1	TGTGCCAGTAGTATTGCTACAGGGGGCGTCTATGGCTACACCTTC	CASSIATGGVYGYTF
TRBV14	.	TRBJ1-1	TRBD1	TGTGCCAGCAGACAGGGGTTCGCTGAAGCTTTCTTT	CASRQGFAEAFF
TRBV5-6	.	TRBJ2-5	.	TGTGCCAGCACCTTTAATCAGGGGCAAGAGACCCAGTACTTC	CASTFNQGQETQYF
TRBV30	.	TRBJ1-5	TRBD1	TGTGCCTGGTCGACAGGGACGGGTCAGCCCCAGCATTTT	CAWSTGTGQPQHF
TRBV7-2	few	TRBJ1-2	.	TGTGCCAGCAGCCAAGCCCAGGGTAATGGCTACACCTTC	CASSQAQGNGYTF
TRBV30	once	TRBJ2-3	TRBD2	TGTGCCTGGAGTGTAGGCGGGGGGCCTGTAGATACGCAGTATTTT	CAWSVGGGPVDTQYF
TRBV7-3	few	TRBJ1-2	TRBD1	TGTGCCAGCAGCTTAAGCCCGGGACAGCCAACGTCTGGCTACACCTTC	CASSLSPGQPTSGYTF
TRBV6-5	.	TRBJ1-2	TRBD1	TGTGCCAGCGCCCGGGACAGGGGCGTCTATGGCTACACCTTC	CASARDRGVYGYTF
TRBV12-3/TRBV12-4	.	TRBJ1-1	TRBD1	TGTGCCAGCAGTCCAGGGGGAGATGAAGCTTTCTTT	CASSPGGDEAFF
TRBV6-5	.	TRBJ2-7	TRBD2	TGTGCCAGCAGGAAGGGCTCCAGCGGGGGCTACGAGCAGTACTTC	CASRKGSSGGYEQYF
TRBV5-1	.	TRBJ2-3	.	TGCGCCAGCAGCCCTGACAGAGCTTCTAACACAGATACGCAGTATTTT	CASSPDRASNTDTQYF
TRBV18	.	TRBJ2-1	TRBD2	TGTGCCAGCGGAGCATGGGGACCTAGCGGGGAAGACAATGAGCAGTTCTTC	CASGAWGPSGEDNEQFF
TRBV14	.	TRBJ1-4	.	TGTGCCAGCAGCCAAGAGAAGGTCCCGGGGGGCAAACTGTTTTTT	CASSQEKVPGGKLFF
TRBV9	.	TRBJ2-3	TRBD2	TGTGCCAGCAGCGTCGGGACTAGTCGCACAGATACGCAGTATTTT	CASSVGTSRTDTQYF
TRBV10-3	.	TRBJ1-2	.	TGTGCCATCGGCGGGGGCGGCTATGGCTACACCTTC	CAIGGGGYGYTF
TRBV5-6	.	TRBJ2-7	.	TGTGCCAGCAGCCCAAGGGGGACCCTCTACGAGCAGTACTTC	CASSPRGTLYEQYF
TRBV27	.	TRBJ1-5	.	TGTGCCAGCAGTATGGAGGGAGGTTGGGGTCAGCCCCAGCATTTT	CASSMEGGWGQPQHF
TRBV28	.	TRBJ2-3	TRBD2	TGTGCCAGCAGTCACGGACTAGCGGGGGGCCCACCCACAGATACGCAGTATTTT	CASSHGLAGGPPTDTQYF